The 21 T cell receptor beta chains reported below all come from one sample, sequenced in a study of T cell responses to AZD1222 COVID-19 vaccine (dated by TCRdb to the early 2020s). The library came from the immunoSEQ multiplex PCR assay. Imported from immuneACCESS, the table was reduced by TCRdb to in-frame sequences with V and J called. These copies leave out some clones; in studies compared against another copy, an unresolved V gene accounts for under half, and the cause of the remainder is not known. This sample comprises roughly 79,000 clones, approximately 80% of them detected only once. The biggest ten clones account for more than 20% of the sample. Sample time point, as interpreted from the label and publication: baseline before first vaccination. This specimen was peripheral blood, taken on day 0 of AZD1222 vaccination. The source of these receptors is an adult in good health.

The V gene is TRBV6-5, the J gene TRBJ2-3; D might be TRBD2 (5 bases). This CDR3 comprises 15 residues. The ends were cut back, 5 bases at V and 0 bases at J, with 12 bases in the middle. Looked up from germline, CDR1 is MNHEY and CDR2 is SVGAGI. The CDR3 DNA sequence: TGTGCCAGCAGTCCCGGGATCGGGAGCACAGATACGCAGTATTTT. Translation gives CASSPGIGSTDTQYF.

CDR3 residues: CASSLVSEQRRYF. The CDR3 region has the DNA TGTGCCAGCAGCTTAGTTTCGGAGCAGAGGCGCTATTTT. The genes are TRBV7-9 and TRBJ2-3; D not certain. The CDR3 runs 13 residues. Between the trimmed V and J ends, which lost 1 base and 15 bases, there was a span of 17 bases. The germline V gene has CDR1 SEHNR and CDR2 FQNEAQ (reference sequence).

The chain employs TRBV27 and TRBJ2-5, with D unresolved. The CDR3 spans 12 residues. Germline CDR1 reads MNHEY; CDR2 reads SMNVEV (reference sequence). V shed 6 bases and J shed 2 bases, with 7 bases lying between them. CDR3 nucleotides: TGTGCCAGCAGGACGGCACAAGAGACCCAGTACTTC. Its translation: CASRTAQETQYF.

The V call is TRBV5-6, the J call TRBJ1-6; tentatively, D is TRBD1 (5 bases). The CDR3 is 15 residues long. The germline V and J ends were trimmed by 0 bases and 9 bases, with 13 bases remaining between them. Germline V CDR1 and CDR2: SGHDT, YYEEEE. CDR3 loop: CASSLDAGNASPLHF. CDR3 nucleotide sequence: TGTGCCAGCAGCTTGGATGCAGGGAATGCTTCACCCCTCCACTTT.

This clone was counted only a few times. The CDR3, as DNA: TGTGCCAGCAGCAACAGGGGGTCTGCTGAAAAACTGTTTTTT. It translates to CASSNRGSAEKLFF. The chain recombines TRBV9 with TRBJ1-4, with 8 bases matching TRBD1. The CDR3 spans 14 residues. The trim removed 4 bases at V and 7 bases at J, leaving 6 bases unmatched. Germline V gene data show CDR1 as SGDLS and CDR2 as YYNGEE.

The rearrangement joins TRBV5-8 to TRBJ1-5; D is perhaps TRBD1 (5 bases). Trimming stripped 4 bases from V and 2 bases from J, with 13 bases between. The CDR3 totals 15 residues. Germline CDR1 is SGHTS and CDR2 is YDEGEE. CDR3 in amino acids: CASSPGSTGNQPQHF. The CDR3 DNA sequence: TGTGCCAGCAGCCCAGGGTCGACTGGCAATCAGCCCCAGCATTTT.

This chain uses TRBV2 with TRBJ2-1, with TRBD2 matching over 7 bases. V shed 3 bases, J shed 9 bases, and the junction held 5 bases outside the gene matches. The CDR3 sequence is 13 residues long. CDR1 SNHLY and CDR2 FYNNEI come from the germline V gene. This CDR3 is CASSEGTTREQFF. CDR3 sequence (DNA): TGTGCCAGCAGTGAGGGGACTACGCGTGAGCAGTTCTTC.

The gene calls are TRBV29-1 and TRBJ2-3, with D perhaps TRBD2 (6 bases). Germline assignment: CDR1 SQVTM and CDR2 ANQGSEA. V was shortened by 5 bases and J by 2 bases, with 14 bases between the two germline ends. The CDR3 covers 14 residues. CDR3 amino acids: CSVKLSGFTDTQYF. The DNA for the CDR3 is TGCAGCGTTAAACTCAGCGGGTTCACAGATACGCAGTATTTT.

The chain uses TRBV14 and TRBJ2-1; 13 bases are shared with TRBD2. Germline loops: CDR1 SGHDN, CDR2 FVKESK. V was pared by 2 bases and J by 6 bases, with 1 base of the junction left unmatched. This CDR3 contains 15 residues. The CDR3 sequence: CASSQWTSGSNEQFF. CDR3 DNA sequence: TGTGCCAGCAGCCAATGGACTAGCGGGAGCAATGAGCAGTTCTTC.

The chain employs TRBV11-2 and TRBJ2-5; TRBD1 might be the D (6 bases). The CDR3 totals 14 residues. The germline CDR1 and CDR2 sequences are SGHAT and FQNNGV. The V end lost 5 bases, the J end lost 2 bases, and 12 bases lay between the germline ends. CDR3 sequence reads: CASSLRQAQETQYF. CDR3 bases: TGTGCCAGCAGCCTCCGACAGGCTCAAGAGACCCAGTACTTC.

This clone was observed once. The V gene is TRBV7-2, the J gene TRBJ2-7; D assignment may be TRBD1 or TRBD2 (5 bases each). CDR3 length: 15 amino acids. Between the trimmed V and J ends, which lost 2 bases and 5 bases, there was a span of 16 bases. Germline CDR1 SGHTA, CDR2 FQGNSA. The CDR3 spells CASSLRRGGVDEQYF. The CDR3 region has the DNA TGTGCCAGCAGCTTACGCCGTGGGGGAGTGGACGAGCAGTACTTC.

V and J are TRBV4-3 and TRBJ2-1, with a possible D match to TRBD2 (5 bases). The CDR3 spans 13 residues. CDR1 and CDR2 (germline): LGHNA, YSLEER. Trimming removed 3 bases from V and 9 bases from J, with 12 bases in between. CDR3 sequence: CASSQDFSVEQFF. In nucleotides, the CDR3 is TGCGCCAGCAGCCAGGACTTTAGCGTTGAGCAGTTCTTC.

This clone was detected only a few times. The chain carries TRBV6-5 and TRBJ1-1; D gene ambiguous. The V end was cut by 7 bases, the J end by 1 base, with 10 bases between. The germline V gene encodes CDR1 MNHEY and CDR2 SVGAGI. The CDR3 runs 13 residues. The CDR3 region has the DNA TGTGCCAGCAATCGTAAGGCGAACACTGAAGCTTTCTTT. This encodes CASNRKANTEAFF.

V is TRBV7-9 and J is TRBJ1-1; 9 bases line up with TRBD1. Germline CDR1 is SEHNR and CDR2 is FQNEAQ (reference sequence). The V and J ends lost 4 bases and 6 bases, in that order; junction bases with no gene match: 6. The length of the CDR3 is 14 residues. CDR3 in DNA: TGTGCCAGCAGCTCCGGGACAGGGAGGCCTGAAGCTTTCTTT. It codes for CASSSGTGRPEAFF. The full variable domain, in which reference TRBV7-9 and TRBJ1-1 provide the parts outside the CDR3, is DTGVSQNPRHKITKRGQNVTFRCDPISEHNRLYWYRQTLGQGPEFLTYFQNEAQLEKSRLLSDRFSAERPKGSFSTLEIQRTEQGDSAMYLCASSSGTGRPEAFFGQGTRLTVV.

The rearrangement links TRBV15 to TRBJ2-7; 9 bases map to TRBD1. V shed 0 bases and J 2 bases; nucleotides not matched to a gene: 2. Germline V CDR1 and CDR2: LNHNV, YYDKDF (reference sequence). This CDR3 region has 15 residues. The CDR3 region is CATSREGQGAYEQYF. In DNA, the CDR3 is TGTGCCACCAGCAGAGAGGGACAGGGCGCCTACGAGCAGTACTTC.

The V gene is TRBV6-6, the J gene TRBJ1-2; D unresolved. Trimming took off 0 bases at V and 8 bases at J, with 7 bases between the two ends. This CDR3 has 12 amino acids. Germline values: CDR1 MNHNY, CDR2 SVGAGI (reference sequence). This chain's CDR3 is CASSYSTTGYTF. DNA of the CDR3: TGTGCCAGCAGTTACTCGACGACAGGCTACACCTTC.

This rearrangement joins TRBV18 to TRBJ2-1; 11 bases fit TRBD2. The junction had 5 bases not matched to a gene; V was cut back by 5 bases and J by 5 bases. Per germline, CDR1 KGHSH and CDR2 LQKENI. The CDR3 covers 15 residues. CDR3 nucleotides: TGTGCCAGCTCATCGGGACTAGCGGAAAACAATGAGCAGTTCTTC. Its protein is CASSSGLAENNEQFF.

V and J are TRBV5-1 and TRBJ2-1; D might be TRBD2 (6 bases). Between the trimmed V and J ends, which lost 2 bases and 6 bases, there was a span of 24 bases. CDR1 is SGHRS, CDR2 YFSETQ, per germline. The CDR3 length is 18 residues. CDR3 nucleotides: TGCGCCAGCAGCTTAACCCCTAGCGTCCCAGGGTACGGCAATGAGCAGTTCTTC. Encoded protein: CASSLTPSVPGYGNEQFF.

The V gene is TRBV5-4, the J gene TRBJ1-2; the D is unclear. This CDR3 is built from 14 residues. The ends were cut back, 1 base at V and 0 bases at J, with 7 bases in the middle. Germline V gives CDR1 SGHNT, CDR2 YYREEE (reference sequence). This chain's CDR3 is CASSLMASNYGYTF. The CDR3 DNA reads as TGTGCCAGCAGCTTGATGGCGTCTAACTATGGCTACACCTTC.

This clone was detected only once. The rearrangement links TRBV2 to TRBJ1-5, with D perhaps matching TRBD1 (5 bases). This CDR3 spans 14 amino acids. CDR1 and CDR2 (germline): SNHLY, FYNNEI. V lost 1 base, J lost 10 bases, and 14 bases lay in between. The CDR3 region is CASSEGLYGGPQHF. DNA for the CDR3: TGTGCCAGCAGTGAAGGACTTTACGGGGGACCCCAGCATTTT.

In its sample, this clone was seen once. V gene TRBV11-2 combines with J gene TRBJ2-3, with a weak D call TRBD1 (6 bases). Trimming took 3 bases from V and 6 from J, leaving 13 bases between them. The CDR3 extends over 14 amino acids. Per germline, CDR1 SGHAT and CDR2 FQNNGV. CDR3 sequence (DNA): TGTGCCAGCAGCTTGTTCCGAGACAGGGATACGCAGTATTTT. Protein sequence: CASSLFRDRDTQYF.